These 29 T cell receptor beta chains were all obtained from the same sample, sequenced in a study of naive and memory T cell subsets. A UMI-containing oligonucleotide was joined by 3' ligation to the TCR cDNA template. The SP2 primer and nested alpha and beta constant region primers amplified ligated cDNA in four rounds. TCRdb processed the 5' RACE reads anew with MiXCR; each CDR3 protein has one entry. The table records 50,000 to 60,000 distinct CDR3 sequences, approximately 8% of them present only once. The receptors derive from a female donor in good health.

This clonotype has ten or more counts. The chain is built from TRBV29-1 and TRBJ1-3, with a tentative D call TRBD1 (5 bases). This CDR3 contains 14 residues. Trimming removed 5 bases from V and 0 bases from J, with 11 bases in between. In germline, CDR1 is SQVTM, CDR2 ANQGSEA. CDR3 bases: TGCAGCGTTCGGGACGCTAGCTCTGGAAACACCATATATTTT. Protein: CSVRDASSGNTIYF.

In its sample, this clonotype was seen many times. V gene TRBV6-6 combines with J gene TRBJ2-1; possibly TRBD2 for D (5 bases). This CDR3 contains 15 residues. V was shortened by 0 bases and J by 8 bases, with 14 bases between the two germline ends. The germline CDR1 and CDR2 sequences are MNHNY and SVGAGI (reference sequence). CDR3 sequence (DNA): TGTGCCAGCAGTTACTCGAAAAACAGCGGTGATGAGCAGTTCTTC. Translated, it gives CASSYSKNSGDEQFF.

V usage is TRBV7-2 and J usage is TRBJ2-1, with D tentatively TRBD2 (6 bases). Between the trimmed V and J ends, which lost 4 bases and 6 bases, there was a span of 22 bases. The CDR3 is 17 residues long. The germline V gene has CDR1 SGHTA and CDR2 FQGNSA. CDR3 nucleotide sequence: TGTGCCAGCAGCTCCCCCCCCGGGACTGCCCGCCTCAATGAGCAGTTCTTC. This encodes CASSSPPGTARLNEQFF.

Ten or more counts support this clonotype. V is TRBV7-3 and J is TRBJ1-5; D might be TRBD1 (5 bases). V shed 4 bases and J shed 4 bases, with 8 bases lying between them. This CDR3 comprises 13 residues. Germline V CDR1 and CDR2: SGHTA, FQGTGA. This CDR3 reads CASSSGPNQPQHF. CDR3 DNA: TGTGCCAGCAGCTCGGGACCGAATCAGCCCCAGCATTTT.

The table lists this clonotype with many counts. The CDR3 DNA reads as TGCAGTGCTAGAGATCTAGGAGTGGAGACCCAGTACTTC. This encodes CSARDLGVETQYF. The rearrangement links TRBV20-1 to TRBJ2-5; D gene ambiguous. With 0 bases removed from V and 5 bases from J, the gap between germline ends came to 10 bases. Germline-derived CDR1 and CDR2 are DFQATT and SNEGSKA (reference sequence). The CDR3 runs to 13 residues.

This clonotype was seen ten or more times. In DNA, the CDR3 is TGTGCCAGCCGGGACAGTAATAATTCACCCCTCCACTTT. Its protein product is CASRDSNNSPLHF. This chain links TRBV28 with TRBJ1-6, with 7 positions matching TRBD1. V lost 8 bases, J lost 5 bases, and 3 bases stayed unmatched. The CDR3 covers 13 residues. CDR1 and CDR2 from the germline V gene are MDHEN and SYDVKM. Based on the CDR3 plus reference TRBV28 and TRBJ1-6, the full variable domain is DVKVTQSSRYLVKRTGEKVFLECVQDMDHENMFWYRQDPGLGLRLIYFSYDVKMKEKGDIPEGYSVSREKKERFSLILESASTNQTSMYLCASRDSNNSPLHFGNGTRLTVT.

The chain carries TRBV18 and TRBJ2-2, with TRBD1 matching over 7 bases. The CDR3 consists of 16 residues. CDR1 and CDR2 (germline): KGHSH, LQKENI. The V segment lost 1 base and the J segment 1 base; nucleotides outside the gene matches: 3. The CDR3 DNA reads TGTGCCAGCTCACCACTATGGGACAGGAACACCGGGGAGCTGTTTTTT. It specifies CASSPLWDRNTGELFF.

This clonotype has ten or more counts. The chain recombines TRBV12-3 or TRBV12-4 with TRBJ1-1; no clear D. V was shortened by 1 base and J by 4 bases, with 7 bases between the two germline ends. CDR3 size: 13 residues. The CDR3 protein is CASSLEWGTEAFF. The CDR3 nucleotides are TGTGCCAGCAGTTTAGAGTGGGGCACTGAAGCTTTCTTT.

This clonotype has ten or more counts. This chain uses TRBV12-3 or TRBV12-4 with TRBJ1-1; a possible D gene is TRBD1 (5 bases). The CDR3 spans 13 residues. V was cut by 5 bases and J by 2 bases, with 9 bases left in between. The CDR3 coding sequence is TGTGCCAGCAGTCGACAGATTAACACTGAAGCTTTCTTT. Translating it yields CASSRQINTEAFF.

This clonotype has a handful of counts. This sequence joins TRBV7-2 and TRBJ2-2; perhaps TRBD1 as D (5 bases). The germline V gene encodes CDR1 SGHTA and CDR2 FQGNSA. The CDR3 has 16 residues. With 2 bases removed from V and 0 bases from J, the gap between germline ends came to 10 bases. The CDR3 loop reads CASSLKKQANTGELFF. The CDR3 nucleotides are TGTGCCAGCAGCTTAAAGAAACAGGCGAACACCGGGGAGCTGTTTTTT.

The chain joins TRBV20-1 to TRBJ1-1; TRBD1 matches at 7 bases. CDR1 and CDR2 (germline): DFQATT, SNEGSKA (reference sequence). The CDR3 is 14 residues long. The junction had 11 bases not matched to a gene; V was cut back by 2 bases and J by 8 bases. The CDR3 DNA reads as TGCAGTGCTAGACCCAGGAAAGGGGGCGCCGAAGCTTTCTTT. Its translation is CSARPRKGGAEAFF.

As regards this clonotype: This could be a read error, since a much larger clone is one nucleotide away. This CDR3 fails to terminate in the conserved phenylalanine or tryptophan, so it likely reflects a read error. No DNA is shown, since the ends of the CDR3 on it are uncertain; the CDR3 is the one TCRdb lists. The genes are TRBV6-6 and TRBJ1-5; the table's D call of TRBD1 was not tested on the DNA. The CDR3 is 11 residues long, counting both termini. Per the germline V gene, CDR1 is MNHNY and CDR2 is SVGAGI (reference sequence). The CDR3 here is CASSYVSVMTV.

Comments on this clonotype: This may come from a read error, since a much larger clone is one base off. This chain links TRBV7-2 with TRBJ2-1; a weak D match, TRBD2 (5 bases). Trimming left V 5 bases short and J 5 bases short, with 16 bases between. CDR1 and CDR2 (germline): SGHTA, FQGNSA. This CDR3 comprises 15 residues. The CDR3 bases are TGTGCCAGCAGCCCCTCGGCGGGTGTTAACAATGAGCAGTTCTTC. This codes for CASSPSAGVNNEQFF. Full variable domain (remainder filled in from reference TRBV7-2 and TRBJ2-1): GAGVSQSPSNKVTEKGKDVELRCDPISGHTALYWYRQSLGQGLEFLIYFQGNSAPDKSGLPSDRFSAERTGGSVSTLTIQRTQQEDSAVYLCASSPSAGVNNEQFFGPGTRLTVL.

This clonotype was observed at least ten times. This chain uses TRBV20-1 with TRBJ1-2, with D perhaps TRBD1 (5 bases). The CDR3 is 12 residues long. Germline V gives CDR1 DFQATT, CDR2 SNEGSKA (reference sequence). V was trimmed by 5 bases and J by 7 bases, leaving 14 bases between them. In DNA, the CDR3 is TGCAGTGCTTCGGACAATCGGAGTGGCTACACCTTC. It specifies CSASDNRSGYTF.

This clonotype has at least ten counts. The chain couples TRBV7-3 to TRBJ1-1; possibly TRBD1 for D (5 bases). The V and J ends lost 4 bases and 4 bases respectively, with 10 bases between them. Germline CDR1 reads SGHTA; CDR2 reads FQGTGA. This CDR3 comprises 13 residues. CDR3 sequence reads: CASSSSGTTEAFF. In DNA form, the CDR3 reads TGTGCCAGCAGCTCATCAGGGACCACTGAAGCTTTCTTT. The full variable domain, in which reference TRBV7-3 and TRBJ1-1 provide the parts outside the CDR3, is GAGVSQTPSNKVTEKGKYVELRCDPISGHTALYWYRQSLGQGPEFLIYFQGTGAADDSGLPNDRFFAVRPEGSVSTLKIQRTERGDSAVYLCASSSSGTTEAFFGQGTRLTVV.

The table lists this clonotype with many counts. The genes are TRBV19 and TRBJ1-1; D possibly corresponds to TRBD1 (6 bases). CDR1 is LNHDA and CDR2 is SQIVND in the germline V gene (reference sequence). The CDR3 runs 16 residues. The V gene lost 3 bases and the J gene lost 5 bases, with 19 bases spanning the gap. The chain's CDR3 is CASSIYRGGLRTEAFF. The CDR3 DNA sequence: TGTGCCAGTAGTATTTATCGAGGGGGGCTTCGGACTGAAGCTTTCTTT.

This clonotype was observed a few times. The gene calls are TRBV28 and TRBJ2-5, with D possibly TRBD1 on 5 matching bases. Trimming cost V 5 bases and J 5 bases, with 21 bases left between them. Germline V CDR1 and CDR2: MDHEN, SYDVKM. The CDR3 runs 16 residues. As DNA, the CDR3 is TGTGCCAGCAGTCCCCGGTGGTCTCGTTCAGGGGAGACCCAGTACTTC. It yields the protein CASSPRWSRSGETQYF.

The sample holds many counts of this clonotype. The CDR3 DNA is TGTGCCAGCAGTCAGGGGAGTGGAGGCCGGCGGAAACTGTTTTTT. This sequence encodes CASSQGSGGRRKLFF. V and J are TRBV7-2 and TRBJ1-4, with D possibly being TRBD1 (6 bases). This CDR3 is 15 amino acids long. CDR1 and CDR2 (germline): SGHTA, FQGNSA. With 6 bases removed from V and 11 bases from J, the gap between germline ends came to 22 bases.

In its sample, this clonotype was seen a few times. V gene TRBV4-3 combines with J gene TRBJ1-4; 8 bases are a match to TRBD1. The CDR3 contains 19 residues. J gave up 5 bases and V 2 bases, and 16 bases lay outside the gene matches. Germline assignment: CDR1 LGHNA and CDR2 YSLEER. CDR3 coding DNA: TGCGCCAGCAGCCAAATCACCGGGACAGGCCTATCTCTGAATGAAAAACTGTTTTTT. It translates to CASSQITGTGLSLNEKLFF.

The chain recombines TRBV5-4 with TRBJ1-3; 7 bases are shared with TRBD1. This CDR3 contains 16 residues. Germline lookup yields CDR1 SGHNT and CDR2 YYREEE (reference sequence). V gave up 3 bases and J gave up 0 bases; unmatched junction bases: 6. This CDR3 is CASSSGQLSSGNTIYF. For the CDR3, the DNA is TGTGCCAGCAGCTCGGGACAGTTGAGCTCTGGAAACACCATATATTTT.

This chain joins TRBV6-5 and TRBJ2-7; D perhaps matches TRBD1 (5 bases). CDR3 length equals 14 residues. Germline V CDR1 and CDR2: MNHEY, SVGAGI. The V end lost 6 bases, the J end lost 5 bases, and 17 bases lay between the germline ends. The chain's CDR3 is CASSLRGRPHEQYF. The CDR3 bases are TGTGCCAGCAGCTTAAGGGGTCGTCCCCACGAGCAGTACTTC.

The rearrangement joins TRBV10-3 to TRBJ1-2; no firm D call. Per germline, CDR1 ENHRY and CDR2 SYGVKD. The ends were cut back, 4 bases at V and 2 bases at J, with 8 bases in the middle. CDR3 size: 13 residues. CDR3 bases: TGTGCCATCAGTGGTCAGGAAAACTATGGCTACACCTTC. This translates into CAISGQENYGYTF.

This clonotype was recorded many times. This chain joins TRBV4-1 and TRBJ1-1; a weak D match, TRBD1 (5 bases). The germline V gene has CDR1 MGHRA and CDR2 YSYEKL. This CDR3 region has 16 residues. V lost 0 bases and J 5 bases, leaving 16 bases between the germline ends. CDR3 region: CASSQDSAGKRTEAFF. CDR3 bases: TGCGCCAGCAGCCAAGATTCGGCAGGGAAGAGAACTGAAGCTTTCTTT.

This clonotype was observed a handful of times. The chain recombines TRBV20-1 with TRBJ2-7; D is unclear. Trimming removed 7 bases from V and 4 bases from J, with 17 bases in between. The CDR3 is made up of 13 amino acids. Germline CDR1 DFQATT, CDR2 SNEGSKA (reference sequence). The CDR3 DNA follows: TGCAGTGTCAACCCGGACGGCCTTTACGAGCAGTACTTC. Translated: CSVNPDGLYEQYF.

This clonotype occurred many times. This chain uses TRBV7-2 with TRBJ1-1; perhaps TRBD1 as D (5 bases). The CDR3 totals 17 residues. V gave up 5 bases and J gave up 5 bases, with 24 bases separating them. Germline assignment: CDR1 SGHTA and CDR2 FQGNSA. CDR3 loop: CASSPREGSPLDTEAFF. In nucleotides, the CDR3 is TGTGCCAGCAGCCCACGAGAGGGGTCCCCTTTGGATACTGAAGCTTTCTTT.

This clonotype has a handful of counts. The V gene is TRBV3-1, the J gene TRBJ2-3; 10 bases agree with TRBD2. J lost 4 bases, V lost 4 bases, and 8 bases had no gene match. CDR1 is LGHDT, CDR2 YNNKEL, per germline (reference sequence). CDR3 length: 16 amino acids. The CDR3 DNA reads as TGTGCCAGCAGCCTAGGGACTAGCGAAGATGCAGATACGCAGTATTTT. This translates into CASSLGTSEDADTQYF.

This clonotype was recorded at least ten times. The chain uses TRBV6-6 and TRBJ1-6, with TRBD1 matching over 7 bases. CDR1 is MNHNY, CDR2 SVGAGI, per germline (reference sequence). This CDR3 comprises 16 residues. Trimming at V came to 0 bases and at J to 9 bases, leaving 8 bases not matched to a gene. In DNA form, the CDR3 reads TGTGCCAGCAGTTACTCCACTGGGGACAGAGTTTCACCCCTCCACTTT. Translation gives CASSYSTGDRVSPLHF.

The rearrangement uses TRBV7-3 and TRBJ2-7; D is perhaps TRBD1 or TRBD2 (5 bases each). The V gene lost 6 bases and the J gene lost 5 bases, with 14 bases spanning the gap. CDR3 length: 13 residues. Germline CDR1 is SGHTA and CDR2 is FQGTGA. CDR3 sequence reads: CASSEAPGHEQYF. The CDR3 DNA reads as TGTGCCAGCAGTGAGGCCCCGGGACACGAGCAGTACTTC.

This clonotype occurred a few times. V is TRBV20-1 and J is TRBJ1-1; 8 bases are shared with TRBD1. Germline V gene data show CDR1 as DFQATT and CDR2 as SNEGSKA (reference sequence). Trimming removed 3 bases from V and 7 bases from J; junction bases left unmatched: 10. The length of the CDR3 is 14 residues. CDR3 loop: CSASQGAHPNEAFF. The DNA for the CDR3 is TGCAGTGCTAGCCAGGGGGCCCACCCAAATGAAGCTTTCTTT.